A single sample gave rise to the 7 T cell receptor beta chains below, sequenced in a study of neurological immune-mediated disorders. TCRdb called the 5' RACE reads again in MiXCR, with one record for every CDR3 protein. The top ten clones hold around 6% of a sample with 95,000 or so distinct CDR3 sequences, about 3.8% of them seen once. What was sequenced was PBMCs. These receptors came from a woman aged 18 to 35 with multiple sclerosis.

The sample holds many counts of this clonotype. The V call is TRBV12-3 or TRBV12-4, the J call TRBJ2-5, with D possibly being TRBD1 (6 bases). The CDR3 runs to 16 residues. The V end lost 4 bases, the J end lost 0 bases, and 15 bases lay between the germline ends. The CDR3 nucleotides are TGTGCCAGCAGTTGGGCGGCTAGGGGGTACCAAGAGACCCAGTACTTC. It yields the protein CASSWAARGYQETQYF.

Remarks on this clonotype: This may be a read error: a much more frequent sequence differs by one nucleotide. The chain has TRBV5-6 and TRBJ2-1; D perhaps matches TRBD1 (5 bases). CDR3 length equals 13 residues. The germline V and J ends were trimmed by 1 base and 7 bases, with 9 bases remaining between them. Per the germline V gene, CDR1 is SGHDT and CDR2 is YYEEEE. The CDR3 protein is CASSLTGWNEQFF. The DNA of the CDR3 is TGTGCCAGCAGCTTGACAGGATGGAATGAGCAGTTCTTC. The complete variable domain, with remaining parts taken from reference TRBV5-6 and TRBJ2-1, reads DAGVTQSPTHLIKTRGQQVTLRCSPKSGHDTVSWYQQALGQGPQFIFQYYEEEERQRGNFPDRFSGHQFPNYSSELNVNALLLGDSALYLCASSLTGWNEQFFGPGTRLTVL.

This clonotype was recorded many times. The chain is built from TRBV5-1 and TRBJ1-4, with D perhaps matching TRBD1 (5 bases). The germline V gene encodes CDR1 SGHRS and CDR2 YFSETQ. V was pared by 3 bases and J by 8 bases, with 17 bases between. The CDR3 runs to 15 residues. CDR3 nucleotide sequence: TGCGCCAGCAGCTCATCAGACAGCCTAGGGGAAAAACTGTTTTTT. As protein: CASSSSDSLGEKLFF.

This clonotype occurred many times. The CDR3 coding sequence is TGTGCCAGCAGCCAAGATATTCCACGTGAGACCCAGTACTTC. Protein: CASSQDIPRETQYF. V and J are TRBV4-2 and TRBJ2-5; no clear D. V gave up 0 bases and J gave up 5 bases, with 10 bases separating them. The germline V gene encodes CDR1 LGHNA and CDR2 YNFKEQ. This CDR3 has 14 residues.

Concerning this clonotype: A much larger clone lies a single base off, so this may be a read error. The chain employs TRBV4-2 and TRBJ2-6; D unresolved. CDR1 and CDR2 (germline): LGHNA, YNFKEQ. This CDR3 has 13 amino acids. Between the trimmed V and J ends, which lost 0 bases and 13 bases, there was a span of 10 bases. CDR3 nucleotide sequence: TGTGCCAGCAGCCAAGACCCCGAGGAAGTCCTGACTTTC. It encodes CASSQDPEEVLTF.

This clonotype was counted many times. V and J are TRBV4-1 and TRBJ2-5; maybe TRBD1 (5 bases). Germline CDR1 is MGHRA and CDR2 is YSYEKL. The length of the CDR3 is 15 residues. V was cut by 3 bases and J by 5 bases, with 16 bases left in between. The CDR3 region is CASSHEKTVMETQYF. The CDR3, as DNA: TGCGCCAGCAGCCACGAGAAGACAGTGATGGAGACCCAGTACTTC.

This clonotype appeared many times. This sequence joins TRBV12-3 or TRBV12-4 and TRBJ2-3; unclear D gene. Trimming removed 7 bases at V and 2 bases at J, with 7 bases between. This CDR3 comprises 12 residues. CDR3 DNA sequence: TGTGCCAGCAAAGCCCTCACAGATACGCAGTATTTT. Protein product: CASKALTDTQYF.